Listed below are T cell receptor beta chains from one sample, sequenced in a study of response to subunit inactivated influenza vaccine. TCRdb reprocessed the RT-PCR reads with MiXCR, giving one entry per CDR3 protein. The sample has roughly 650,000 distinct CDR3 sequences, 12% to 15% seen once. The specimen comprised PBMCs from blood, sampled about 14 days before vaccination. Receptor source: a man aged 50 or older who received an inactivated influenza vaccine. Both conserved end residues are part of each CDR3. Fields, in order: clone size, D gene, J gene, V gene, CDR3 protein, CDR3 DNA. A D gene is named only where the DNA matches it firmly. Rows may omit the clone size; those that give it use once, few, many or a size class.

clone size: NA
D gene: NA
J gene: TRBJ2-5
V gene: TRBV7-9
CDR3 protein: CASSLYYLQRVETQYF
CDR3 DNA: TGTGCCAGCAGCTTATACTACTTACAGAGGGTGGAGACCCAGTACTTC

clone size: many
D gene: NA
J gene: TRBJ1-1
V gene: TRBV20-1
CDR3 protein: CSARGTINTEAFF
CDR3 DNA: TGCAGTGCTAGAGGGACTATTAACACTGAAGCTTTCTTT

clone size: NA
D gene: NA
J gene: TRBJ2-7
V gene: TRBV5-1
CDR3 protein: CASSLVGGVTEYEQYF
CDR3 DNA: TGCGCCAGCAGCTTGGTAGGTGGTGTGACAGAGTACGAGCAGTACTTC

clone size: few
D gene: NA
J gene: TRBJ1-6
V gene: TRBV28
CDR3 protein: CASSPPGNSPLHF
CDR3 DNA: TGTGCCAGCAGTCCGCCAGGAAATTCACCCCTCCACTTT

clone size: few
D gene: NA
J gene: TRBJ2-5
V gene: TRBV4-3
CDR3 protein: CASSQTTGIQETQYF
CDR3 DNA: TGCGCCAGCAGCCAAACAACAGGGATACAAGAGACCCAGTACTTC

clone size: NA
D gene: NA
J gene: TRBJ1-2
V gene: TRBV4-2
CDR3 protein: CASSQDHNDFYGYTF
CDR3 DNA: TGTGCCAGCAGCCAAGACCACAACGACTTCTATGGCTACACCTTC

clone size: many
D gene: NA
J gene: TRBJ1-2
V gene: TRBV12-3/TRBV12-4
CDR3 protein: CASRPDRNPYGYTF
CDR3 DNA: TGTGCCAGCAGGCCCGACAGAAACCCCTATGGCTACACCTTC

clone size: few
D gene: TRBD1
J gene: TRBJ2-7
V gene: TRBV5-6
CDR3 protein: CASSLVGQGGHEQYF
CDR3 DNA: TGTGCCAGCAGCTTGGTCGGACAGGGGGGCCACGAGCAGTACTTC

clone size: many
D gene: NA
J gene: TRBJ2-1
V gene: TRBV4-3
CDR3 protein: CASSSGVSSYNEQFF
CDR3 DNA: TGCGCCAGCAGTTCAGGGGTTAGCTCCTACAATGAGCAGTTCTTC

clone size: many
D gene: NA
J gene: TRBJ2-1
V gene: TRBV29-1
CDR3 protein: CSAYLGEQFF
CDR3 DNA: TGCAGCGCTTACCTAGGAGAGCAGTTCTTC

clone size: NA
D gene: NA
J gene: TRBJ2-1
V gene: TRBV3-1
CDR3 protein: CASSQVVSNKKNEQFF
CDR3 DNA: TGTGCCAGCAGCCAAGTGGTCAGTAACAAGAAAAATGAGCAGTTCTTC

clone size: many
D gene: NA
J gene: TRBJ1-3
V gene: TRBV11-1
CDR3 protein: CASSKRDSRSGNTIYF
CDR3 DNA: TGTGCCAGCAGCAAACGGGACTCTCGCTCTGGAAACACCATATATTTT